Detailed here is one T cell receptor (beta chain). Its cognate antigen is unknown. Assay: immunoSEQ multiplex PCR; the TCRdb copy retains only in-frame clones and omits some. Here the sample spans just over 150,000 clones, 90% being singletons. The sample originates from a study of T cell responses to AZD1222 COVID-19 vaccine. Germline-derived CDR1 and CDR2 are SGHRS and YFSETQ. V was trimmed by 0 bases and J by 0 bases, leaving 10 bases between them. CDR3 size: 16 residues. Timing groups of about 4 and about 12 weeks for second doses were pooled. Study-wide findings and caveats: The sample set comprised mostly white British donors with more females, and clonal diversity was possibly underestimated. Two AZD1222 doses significantly raised spike-specific TCR breadth and depth over controls.

This receptor was identified in an adult who received the AZD1222 COVID-19 vaccine. This chain connects TRBV5-1 to TRBJ1-3; D is unclear. The specimen comprised peripheral blood, sampled 28 days after the second AZD1222 dose. DNA of the CDR3: TGCGCCAGCAGCTTGGTCAGCTCAAGCTCTGGAAACACCATATATTTT. It translates to CASSLVSSSSGNTIYF.